The 8 T cell receptor beta chains listed next were all sequenced from one sample in a study of follicular helper T cells after annual influenza vaccination. Sample time point: 2013-2014 season, 7 days after vaccination. Sequenced by immunoSEQ multiplex PCR; TCRdb stores in-frame clones only, minus some. The sample consists of around 720 clones, about 65% of them appearing once. Sequences were derived from CXCR5+ CD38+ circulating T follicular helper cells from blood, sampled 7 days after influenza vaccination. Subset meaning: circulating Tfh, non-naive CD4+CXCR5+PD-1+ (ICOS+CD38+ or ICOS-CD38-). These receptors were taken from an adult who received the influenza vaccine.

This clone appeared once. The chain has TRBV5-1 and TRBJ1-1; D remains ambiguous. This CDR3 has 13 amino acids. Germline assignment: CDR1 SGHRS and CDR2 YFSETQ. V lost 1 base and J lost 5, with 9 bases in between. The CDR3 spells CASSLREQTEAFF. The CDR3 nucleotides read TGCGCCAGCAGCTTGCGGGAGCAAACTGAAGCTTTCTTT.

V usage is TRBV28 and J usage is TRBJ1-5, with D perhaps TRBD1 (5 bases). Germline CDR1 and CDR2: MDHEN and SYDVKM. This CDR3 contains 14 residues. Between the trimmed V and J ends, which lost 7 bases and 7 bases, there was a span of 17 bases. CDR3 amino acids: CASTMAAGTQPQHF. The CDR3 DNA follows: TGTGCCAGCACCATGGCTGCAGGGACCCAGCCCCAGCATTTT.

The J gene is TRBJ2-5, the V gene TRBV6-1; 9 nucleotides match TRBD1. V shed 9 bases and J 5 bases; nucleotides not matched to a gene: 10. In germline, CDR1 is MNHNS, CDR2 SASEGT. The CDR3 length is 14 residues. CDR3 bases: TGTGCCAGTGCACCCACCGGGACAGGGGAGACCCAGTACTTC. The encoded protein is CASAPTGTGETQYF.

The CDR3 nucleotides read TGTGCCAGCAGTTTCAGGGAGAACACTGAAGCTTTCTTT. Its protein product is CASSFRENTEAFF. The rearrangement uses TRBV5-5 and TRBJ1-1, with D perhaps TRBD1 (5 bases). The CDR3 covers 13 residues. Trimming cost V 5 bases and J 1 base, with 9 bases left between them. Germline CDR1 SGHKS, CDR2 YYEKEE (reference sequence).

The chain combines TRBV2 with TRBJ2-1; tentatively, D is TRBD2 (6 bases). Germline CDR1 is SNHLY and CDR2 is FYNNEI. V shed 7 bases and J shed 8 bases, with 21 bases lying between them. CDR3 size: 15 residues. This CDR3 reads CASTPRWTGEDEQFF. Here the CDR3 DNA reads TGTGCCAGCACCCCCAGGTGGACGGGGGAGGATGAGCAGTTCTTC.

This chain links TRBV28 with TRBJ2-7; 10 bases agree with TRBD1. CDR1 is MDHEN and CDR2 is SYDVKM in the germline V gene. V shed 5 bases, J shed 2 bases, and the junction held 9 bases outside the gene matches. There are 16 residues in the CDR3. In DNA, the CDR3 is TGTGCCAGCAGTCCTCCGGGACAGGGGATGCCCTACGAGCAGTACTTC. It specifies CASSPPGQGMPYEQYF.

This chain uses TRBV19 with TRBJ1-4; no reliable D call. With 8 bases removed from V and 0 bases from J, the gap between germline ends came to 13 bases. CDR3 length equals 15 residues. Germline-derived CDR1 and CDR2 are LNHDA and SQIVND (reference sequence). The chain's CDR3 is CASSGYSATNEKLFF. DNA for the CDR3: TGTGCCAGTTCCGGATACAGTGCAACTAATGAAAAACTGTTTTTT.

This chain uses TRBV4-1 with TRBJ2-6; D is perhaps TRBD1 or TRBD2 (5 bases each). Trimming took off 4 bases at V and 2 bases at J, with 12 bases between the two ends. Germline assignment: CDR1 MGHRA and CDR2 YSYEKL. The CDR3 runs to 16 residues. The CDR3 sequence is CASSPGQGPGANVLTF. DNA of the CDR3: TGCGCCAGCAGCCCGGGGCAGGGCCCTGGGGCCAACGTCCTGACTTTC.